A single T cell receptor beta chain is shown here with its context. It lacks a known antigen. No base-level quality is on record; no much larger clone is a single base apart. This specimen comes from a study of cytomegalovirus exposure and HLA in healthy donors (dated by TCRdb to the late 2010s). Background on the whole study: According to an earlier analysis of several hundred of the donors, about 179 million T cells yielded roughly 110 million unique TCR beta sequences and 276 Gb of sequence data. About 310 gigabases of sequencing data and roughly 90 million unique TCR sequences were included in an early release covering about 700 HLA-typed donors. Of the 300 to 500 genotyped donors, 75% to 85% were placed in the genetic ancestry cluster associated with self-reported Caucasian donors. The study was designed to test whether signatures of past pathogen exposure could be identified by cataloging public T cell receptors. The study profiled the T cell repertoires of 500 to 800 subjects by immunosequencing and related them to cytomegalovirus serostatus. Besides the first cohort of 666 subjects, a separate validation cohort made up of over 95 different subjects was used. To predict cytomegalovirus infection status, the study combined high-throughput TCR immunosequencing, statistical association of individual TCRs with disease status, and machine learning. A later analysis re-analyzed previously published TCR beta repertoires from roughly 630 donors and added high-resolution HLA genotyping to study TCR occurrence patterns. The later analysis used no new phenotypic data to find candidate immune exposures, relying instead on TCR beta sequences and their occurrence across donors. In an earlier analysis of 587 of the donors, high-throughput TCR beta sequencing was used to judge whether each TCR beta V gene segment behaved as functional or pseudogenic. Donor age, sex, ethnicity and CMV serostatus were compiled alongside the repertoire data. In a later genetic analysis, genome-wide SNP genotypes for about 60% of the 666 donors were used, and that subset was treated as a discovery cohort. Every repertoire in the discovery cohort had been generated on one and the same sequencing platform. HLA typing covered class I and class II loci at four-digit resolution. The number of typed donors differed by locus: about 620-640 for A, B, C, DRB1 and DQB1; 522 for DQA1; 606 for DPA1; and around 490 for DPB1. Four to six DR-DQ haplotypes were handled as single units for association and clustering, since linkage in the cohort was strong. On average, roughly 240,000 unique TCR beta nucleotide sequences were sequenced per donor among 300 to 500 genotyped donors of the cohort, with roughly a sixth of those sequences being non-productive.

Trimming takes 0 bases from V and 2 bases from J, and the germline ends sit 15 bases apart. Taken from cysteine to phenylalanine, the CDR3 has 17 residues. The only DNA kept is the CDR3, 51 bases in frame from the first base. Based on the germline V gene, the CDR1 and CDR2 sequences are SGHTA and FQGNSA. The cohort was made up of approximately 670 healthy bone marrow donors. At the time of sampling, all cohort members were nominally healthy, though unrecorded immune exposures were likely present. The donor was CMV seronegative and belonged to the group of several hundred seronegative cohort members. Each donor provided a peripheral blood sample, and peripheral blood mononuclear cells were used for TCR beta sequencing. The Qiagen DNeasy Blood Extraction Kit was used to extract genomic DNA from the blood cell samples. Libraries were prepared through the immunoSEQ multiplex PCR assay. A mixture of 60 forward primers for TCR Vbeta segments and 13 reverse primers for TCR Jbeta segments was used in the multiplex PCR. A multiplex PCR assay on genomic DNA amplified the CDR3 region of rearranged TCR beta genes. Amplified TCR beta libraries were sequenced as 87-base-pair reads on the Illumina HiSeq System. Per the authors' processing: Across the roughly 600 repertoires, a later analysis counted 60 million to 90 million unique TCR beta chains, about 10 million of which were shared by at least two donors. A nearest-neighbor algorithm error-corrected the raw reads and collapsed the reads into unique sequences, merging closely related sequences to remove PCR and sequencing errors. CDR3 sequences were aligned to IMGT reference sequences to assign V, D and J gene segments. Each retained sequence needed at least a six-nucleotide match to both a V gene segment and a J gene segment. Rearrangements were classified as productive when the CDR3 lacked stop codons and remained in frame with V and J, and all other rearrangements were classified as non-productive. Following IMGT convention, CDR3 was defined as the stretch from the second conserved V-encoded cysteine to the conserved J-encoded phenylalanine. The earlier analysis of about 640 of the donors excluded any sequence lacking an unambiguous match to a single V gene segment. An earlier analysis of a few hundred of the donors classified V segments as functional when productive rearrangements were above 56.7% and as segregating when the standard deviation between donors was above 5%. A statistical classification framework was developed to diagnose cytomegalovirus status using the catalog of TCR beta chain sequences. V and J gene assignment, in a later analysis, came from comparing TCR nucleotide sequences with IMGT/GENE-DB human TR gene sequences. Using the TCRdist pipeline, a later analysis assigned CDR3 sequences along with most-parsimonious VDJ recombination scenarios. A later analysis defined each TCR beta chain by its CDR3 amino acid sequence plus V-gene family, and excluded reads lacking a unique V-gene family. To address suspected cross-contamination and a sequencing artifact, a later analysis removed over 500 highly shared, low-generation-probability nucleotide sequences. In a later analysis, a clonal expansion index was calculated for each public chain from normalized within-repertoire ranks of inferred template counts. In a later analysis, generation probabilities were computed using a VDJ recombination model fitted to out-of-frame rearrangements, and the results were checked against IGoR. In a later analysis, hypergeometric tests were used to score TCR-TCR, TCR-HLA and TCR-CMV co-occurrence, with a repertoire-size bias correction applied to TCR pairs. In a later analysis, false discovery rates were estimated by permuting HLA or CMV assignments 20 times. In a later analysis, co-occurring TCRs were grouped using DBSCAN, and TCRdist sequence similarity was added for clustering within HLA-allele-positive subsets. Co-occurrence clustering excluded repertoires with fewer than 30,000 or more than 120,000 public chains, plus five with anomalous nucleotide sharing. TCRdb carries this immuneACCESS record with in-frame sequences only. Its versions omit some clonotypes, under half of them owing to an unresolved V gene in the studies checked, with the rest unexplained. Clonal size and the V and J genes are those of that table, whereas D and trimming came from the DNA. Here the sample has around 230,000 clones; nearly 80% occur a single time. Less than 2% of the sample is in the top ten clones.

Overall study outcomes, separate from this receptor: Presence/absence analyses assumed roughly uniform sequencing depth across donors, an assumption that may not hold. Because counts were too low, 15 to 20 rarely observed V segments, including chromosome 9 orphons, were excluded from the earlier analysis of roughly 580 of the donors. A further reported finding was that TCR beta sequences accurately predicted the HLA-A and HLA-B alleles for most subjects in the first cohort. Compared with equally common non-associated chains, HLA-associated TCR beta chains in a later analysis were more clonally expanded and had lower generation probabilities. The sequencing pipeline was judged likely to have produced a cluster of highly shared sequence variants as a technical artifact. This cohort had only TCR beta chains sequenced, and the lack of alpha or paired-chain data limited which features could be detected. Specific HLA alleles were associated with 18,000 or so TCR beta sequences at a false discovery rate of 0.05 in a later analysis. In the study, approximately 150 TCR beta chains were listed as associated with cytomegalovirus. It was suggested by the authors that the approach could potentially be generalized to other disease states and immunological phenotypes. In a later analysis, most CMV-associated TCR beta chains were found to appear HLA-restricted, with HLA associations seemingly driven largely by CMV exposure. Strong co-occurrence of HLA alleles, especially DR and DQ, made assigning TCR associations to individual alleles difficult. The classifier was reported to diagnose cytomegalovirus status with high specificity and sensitivity in both the original and validation cohorts. In a later genetic analysis, a missense DCLRE1C variant was associated with V-gene and J-gene trimming of TCR beta chains, and the association was replicated in an independent cohort. The only immune exposure information available for the cohort was CMV serostatus. In a later analysis, the rate of TCR association differed among HLA loci, with DRB1 alleles having the most associated TCRs and HLA-C alleles having the fewest. Broadly in line with IMGT annotations, most TCR beta V segments showed up in productive rearrangements about 87% or about 30% of the time in an earlier analysis of roughly 590 of the donors. In a later analysis, several top co-occurrence clusters were reported to appear linked to parvovirus B19, influenza, CMV and Epstein-Barr virus. The 87-base-pair reads could not distinguish some IMGT-functional V segments, including TRBV6-2 and TRBV6-3, so those segments were excluded. Compared with the 666-donor mean, donors in an Asian-associated ancestry cluster had fewer N-insertions in productive TCRs, according to a later genetic analysis. In vitro tests confirmed that three of the cytomegalovirus-associated TCR beta chains recognize cytomegalovirus antigens. Correlated functional status among segregating V segments might be attributable to linkage disequilibrium, but an unknown experimental factor could not be ruled out. Because some donors lacked HLA typing at each locus, the association tests relied only on the typed subset. While some public TCRs were present in many individuals, most TCR sequences turned up only very rarely across donors.

Specimen: PBMCs. The rearrangement joined TRBV7-2 to TRBJ2-3; the D gene is perhaps TRBD2, on 5 matching bases. This sequence was found in a male donor in good health and CMV-seronegative. The sequence in DNA is TGTGCCAGCAGCTTAGCCGGGATGTGGGGAACCACAGATACGCAGTATTTT. Its coded protein is CASSLAGMWGTTDTQYF.